Sequencing of this TCR beta chain was carried out in a study of blood T cell repertoires in COVID-19. Overall study: Italy, Spain and the United States were the sources of the convalescent and acute COVID-19 samples. The cDNA or gDNA used as material had been derived from T cells, B-cell-depleted T cells, or PBMCs.

As originally analysed: Amplification with reference gene primers provided the estimates of nucleated cell counts. Measured with immunoSEQ multiplex PCR; TCRdb has only the in-frame clones, and not every one. Clone size and V and J calls were adopted from that table, with D and trimming inferred from the DNA. The table shows 150,000 to 200,000 clones, with around 85% occurring only once. Patients at the Seattle site were enrolled during active infection and followed longitudinally. Germline lookup yields CDR1 MDHEN and CDR2 SYDVKM. The ends were cut back, 2 bases at V and 8 bases at J, with 13 bases in the middle. The CDR3 length is 14 residues.

Sample: peripheral blood. The gene calls are TRBV28 and TRBJ1-5, with D possibly TRBD1 on 5 matching bases. The clonotype comes from a woman aged 60-75 years with COVID-19, enrolled during active disease. The CDR3 DNA follows: TGTGCCAGCAGTTTACGGGGGGAGTTCAAGCCCCAGCATTTT. It is translated as CASSLRGEFKPQHF.